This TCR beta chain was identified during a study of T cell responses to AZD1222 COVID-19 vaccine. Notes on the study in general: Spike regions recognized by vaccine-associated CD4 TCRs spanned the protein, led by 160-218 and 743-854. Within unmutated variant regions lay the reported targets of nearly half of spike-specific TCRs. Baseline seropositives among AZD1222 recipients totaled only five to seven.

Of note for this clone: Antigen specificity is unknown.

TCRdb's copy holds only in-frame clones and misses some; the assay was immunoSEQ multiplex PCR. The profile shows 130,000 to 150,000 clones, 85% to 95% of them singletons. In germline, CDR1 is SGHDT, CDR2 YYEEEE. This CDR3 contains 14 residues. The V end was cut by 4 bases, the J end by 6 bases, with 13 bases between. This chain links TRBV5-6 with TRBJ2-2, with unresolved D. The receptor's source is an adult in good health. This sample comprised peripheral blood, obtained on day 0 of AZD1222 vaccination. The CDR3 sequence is CASSPAPGSGELFF. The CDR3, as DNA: TGTGCCAGCAGCCCCGCCCCAGGATCCGGGGAGCTGTTTTTT.